This is a list of T cell receptor beta chains from one sample in a study of identical twins. Using its own MiXCR run on the 5' RACE reads, TCRdb lists one record per CDR3 protein. The sample has under 350,000 distinct CDR3 sequences, nearly 9.5% seen once. This sample also appeared in a second study, on yellow fever vaccine responses in identical twins.

Sequencing used CD8+ T cells sorted from blood. The source of these receptors is a woman aged 18 to 35 in good health. The CDR3 runs from the conserved cysteine through the conserved F or W. D genes are given only for firm matches. Clone size is not always given. Where it is, it says once, few, many or a class for expanded clones.

>TRBV10-3|many|.|TRBJ1-1
TGTGCCATCAGTGAGTCGATCGGGGGACGGAACACTGAAGCTTTCTTT
CAISESIGGRNTEAFF
>TRBV12-3/TRBV12-4|.|.|TRBJ2-7
TGTGCCAGCAGTTTACCGGGCGTTTTTTACGAGCAGTACTTC
CASSLPGVFYEQYF
>TRBV4-3|many|TRBD1|TRBJ2-6
TGCGCCAGCACCACCGCACAGGGGGCCCTCTCTGGGGCCAACGTCCTGACTTTC
CASTTAQGALSGANVLTF
>TRBV27|.|TRBD2|TRBJ2-4
TGTGCCAGCAGCTCCCGACTAGCGATGGCCAAAAACATTCAGTACTTC
CASSSRLAMAKNIQYF
>TRBV5-6|.|TRBD1|TRBJ2-5
TGTGCCAGCAGCGTCGGGACAGGGGGTGGGGAGACCCAGTACTTC
CASSVGTGGGETQYF
>TRBV7-9|many|.|TRBJ2-5
TGTGCCAGCAGCCAGTCCTTTGGGGAGGAGACCCAGTACTTC
CASSQSFGEETQYF
>TRBV7-2|few|.|TRBJ1-5
TGTGCCAGCAGCCGCATGAGCGGGGACAAAAATCAGCCCCAGCATTTT
CASSRMSGDKNQPQHF
>TRBV29-1|many|TRBD1|TRBJ2-1
TGCAGCTTCCTTACCGGGACAGGGGACAATGAGCAGTTCTTC
CSFLTGTGDNEQFF
>TRBV6-1|.|.|TRBJ1-1
TGTGCCAGCAGCCTCACGACCTCGGGATCCACTGAAGCTTTCTTT
CASSLTTSGSTEAFF
>TRBV5-1|many|.|TRBJ2-3
TGCGCCAGCAGCTTGGGGCAGGGCCCAGATACGCAGTATTTT
CASSLGQGPDTQYF
>TRBV7-3|few|.|TRBJ2-1
TGTGCCAGCAGCTCGTGGGGGGCGGGCAATGAGCAGTTCTTC
CASSSWGAGNEQFF
>TRBV11-2|.|.|TRBJ1-3
TGTGCCAGCAGCTTAGACGGAAACACCATATATTTT
CASSLDGNTIYF
>TRBV28|few|.|TRBJ2-7
TGTGCCAGCAGTTTATCCCCAGGCGGCGAGCAGTACTTC
CASSLSPGGEQYF
>TRBV24-1|many|TRBD1|TRBJ2-7
TGTGCCACCAGTGATAGTCGACAGGGGGTCTACGAGCAGTACTTC
CATSDSRQGVYEQYF
>TRBV29-1|many|.|TRBJ2-7
TGCAGCGTTGAAATAACCGGGAGCTCCTACGAGCAGTACTTC
CSVEITGSSYEQYF
>TRBV7-9|many|TRBD1|TRBJ1-5
TGTGCCAGCAGCTCGACAGGGGATAGCAATCAGCCCCAGCATTTT
CASSSTGDSNQPQHF
>TRBV9|many|.|TRBJ2-2
TGTGCCAGCAGCGTAGGGAACAGGGCGAACACCGGGGAGCTGTTTTTT
CASSVGNRANTGELFF
>TRBV11-2|many|.|TRBJ2-2
TGTGCCAGCAGCCTACAGTACACCGGGGAGCTGTTTTTT
CASSLQYTGELFF
>TRBV7-8|.|TRBD1|TRBJ2-5
TGTGCCAGCAGCGGTACCGGGACAGGGAACCAAGAGACCCAGTACTTC
CASSGTGTGNQETQYF
>TRBV6-2/TRBV6-3|.|.|TRBJ2-7
TGTGCCAGCAGTTATCCTGACAGCTCCTACGAGCAGTACTTC
CASSYPDSSYEQYF
>TRBV5-1|many|TRBD2|TRBJ2-5
TGCGCCAGCAGTAGTTCCACTAGCGTGGCGGAGACCCAGTACTTC
CASSSSTSVAETQYF
>TRBV15|many|.|TRBJ2-7
TGTGCCACCAGACCAACAGGGTTCTACGAGCAGTACTTC
CATRPTGFYEQYF